This TCR beta chain was captured by sequencing in a study of cytomegalovirus exposure and HLA in healthy donors. General study findings and limits: Later on, a genetic analysis was performed. It linked a missense variant in DCLRE1C with V- and J-gene trimming of TCR beta.

With regard to this clone: What it binds is unknown.

The PCR contained 60 Vbeta and 13 Jbeta primers. TCRdb's copy holds only in-frame clones and misses some; the assay was immunoSEQ multiplex PCR. The data hold 100,000 to 150,000 clones, with about 81% observed a single time. This CDR3 region has 11 residues. Germline V gives CDR1 SQVTM, CDR2 ANQGSEA. V shed 7 bases and J 15 bases; nucleotides not matched to a gene: 8. This chain links TRBV29-1 with TRBJ2-1, with TRBD2 matching over 11 bases. The sequencing input was PBMCs. The clonotype was recovered from a woman between 25 and 40 years old in good health and CMV-seronegative. The CDR3 is CSALAGGRLFF. CDR3 in DNA: TGCAGCGCGTTAGCGGGAGGGAGGCTGTTCTTC.